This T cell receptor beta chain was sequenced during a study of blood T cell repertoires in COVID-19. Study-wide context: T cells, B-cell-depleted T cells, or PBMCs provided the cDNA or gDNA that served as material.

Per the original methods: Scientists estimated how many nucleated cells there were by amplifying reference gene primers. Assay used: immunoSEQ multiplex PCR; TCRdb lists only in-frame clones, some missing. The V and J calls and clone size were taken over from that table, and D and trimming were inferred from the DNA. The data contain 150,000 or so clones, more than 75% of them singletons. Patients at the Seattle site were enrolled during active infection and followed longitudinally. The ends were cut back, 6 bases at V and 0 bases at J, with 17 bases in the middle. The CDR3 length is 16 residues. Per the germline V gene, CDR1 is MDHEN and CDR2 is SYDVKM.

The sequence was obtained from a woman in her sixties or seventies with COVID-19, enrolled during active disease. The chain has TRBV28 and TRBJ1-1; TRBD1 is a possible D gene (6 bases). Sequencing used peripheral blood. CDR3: CASSLLPTGLNTEAFF. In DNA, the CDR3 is TGTGCCAGCAGCCTTTTACCGACAGGCCTGAACACTGAAGCTTTCTTT.